This T cell receptor beta chain was recovered during a study of shared clonotypes between healthy human individuals (TCRdb year 2020). Notes on the research overall: The cohort included three men and a couple of women between 18 and 49 years of age. For each donor, CD4 naive and CD4 memory were each run on three plates, CD8 naive on two plates, and CD8 memory on one plate. To estimate repertoire size and how much clonotype sharing occurs between individuals, the study deeply sequenced the blood TCR repertoires of a handful of healthy adults. To increase sequencing depth and limit assay-specific biases, TCR repertoire library preparation and sequencing were carried out by different laboratories using diverse techniques. Leukapheresis yielded between about 0.9 and 10 billion PBMCs per donor. Points the paper makes about the study in general: The genetic and exposure-history diversity represented was limited by the small number of donors. Naive subsets generally had larger estimated clonotype richness than memory subsets did. Based on pairwise subsampling, the degree of clonotype sharing among donors was expected to be affected by sequencing depth. Sampling was limited to blood, and TCR repertoires in tissue likely differ from TCR repertoires in blood. When a few donors were compared, the shared fraction of clonotypes was around 5% for naive CD4, 3% to 4% for naive CD8, 2.3% for memory CD4, and 0.35% to 0.4% for memory CD8. Rarefaction of sorted-subset datasets indicated incomplete sequencing despite the large sequencing depth. Clonotypes shared by all four sorted-subset donors showed higher generation probabilities than non-shared clonotypes.

Taken from the germline V gene (reference sequence), the CDR1 and CDR2 loops are SEHNR and FQNEAQ. The CDR3 runs 15 residues from the cysteine to the phenylalanine. Only the CDR3 region is kept as DNA, spanning 45 bases read in frame from base 1. V drops 2 bases and J drops 0 bases, leaving 11 bases in between. Turning to this clone: Its antigen is still unknown. Base-call qualities are not available, and no considerably larger clone is one nucleotide away.

The donors were healthy, HIV-negative adults with no recently reported acute infections or vaccinations. Every donor was a Caucasian adult residing in Nashville, Tennessee, USA. CD4+ T cells were enriched by magnetic negative selection, after which naive cells were positively selected on CD45RA and the negative fraction was taken as the memory subset. Blood was obtained by leukapheresis, after which PBMCs were separated by Ficoll-Histopaque density gradient centrifugation and cryopreserved in liquid nitrogen vapor phase. Purity and quantity of every magnetically sorted T cell population were checked by analytical flow cytometry. Genomic DNA was isolated from every sorted fraction and measured by UV absorbance on a Nanodrop 2000c. TCR CDR3 regions were amplified from genomic DNA by multiplex PCR using the deep immunoSEQ assay. Genomic DNA extracted from each cell subset was distributed evenly over all wells of several immunoSEQ 96-well plates, and each plate served as one replicate. For sorted subsets, around 200 ng genomic DNA, equal to approximately 30,000 T cell genomes, was loaded into each replicate PCR. The purified libraries were quantified using a Qubit 3.0 fluorometer, sized with a Bioanalyzer 2100, and then quantified again using the KAPA Library Quantification kit. Every immunoSEQ 96-well plate was sequenced on a dedicated single-read 150-cycle Illumina NextSeq 550 flow cell. In the source study's methods: Because the immunoSEQ output held only junctional sequences and lacked quality scores, the filtering could not match the filtering applied to full-length reads. To assign V/J genes and CDR3, sequences were annotated against IMGT germline references using PyIR, a Python wrapper for IgBLAST v1.9. Reads were removed for weak V/J assignments (E-value above 1e-6), missing CDR3, stop codons, out-of-frame junctions, or ambiguous translated residues. V3J clonotypes were defined as sequences sharing the same inferred V gene, J gene, and CDR3 amino acid sequence. Percentage overlap between repertoires was computed as shared unique clonotypes divided by the size of the smaller repertoire. RTK rarefaction, the Chao1 estimator, and Recon v2.1 estimates of unobserved clonotypes were used to assess repertoire richness. For all TCRbeta clonotypes obtained by the gDNA method from four donors, generation probabilities were computed with OLGA. What TCRdb holds here is the immuneACCESS table cut down to in-frame rearrangements. Part of the clones is not present; checked against another copy, under half of the missing clones reflect an unresolved V gene, and the others are unexplained. V and J calls and clone size are given by that table; D and trimming were obtained from the DNA. Recorded for this sample are 2 million to 2.5 million clones; 92% of them occurred a single time. About 0.41% of the sample is held by the ten biggest clonotypes.

Recombination joined TRBV7-9 with TRBJ2-7; TRBD1 might be the D gene, on 7 matching bases. The sample taken for sequencing was naive CD4+ T cells from PBMCs. What this sample's cell subset or site label stands for: CD45RA+ positively selected. The clonotype was recovered from a man aged 18-30 years in good health. Some clones in this sample may be carry-over from other donors' samples. The CDR3 protein is CASSLWRDSSYEQYF. The DNA is TGTGCCAGCAGCTTATGGAGGGACAGCTCCTACGAGCAGTACTTC. The entire variable domain, with the stretches around the CDR3 drawn from the reference TRBV7-9 and TRBJ2-7 proteins, is DTGVSQNPRHKITKRGQNVTFRCDPISEHNRLYWYRQTLGQGPEFLTYFQNEAQLEKSRLLSDRFSAERPKGSFSTLEIQRTEQGDSAMYLCASSLWRDSSYEQYFGPGTRLTVT.